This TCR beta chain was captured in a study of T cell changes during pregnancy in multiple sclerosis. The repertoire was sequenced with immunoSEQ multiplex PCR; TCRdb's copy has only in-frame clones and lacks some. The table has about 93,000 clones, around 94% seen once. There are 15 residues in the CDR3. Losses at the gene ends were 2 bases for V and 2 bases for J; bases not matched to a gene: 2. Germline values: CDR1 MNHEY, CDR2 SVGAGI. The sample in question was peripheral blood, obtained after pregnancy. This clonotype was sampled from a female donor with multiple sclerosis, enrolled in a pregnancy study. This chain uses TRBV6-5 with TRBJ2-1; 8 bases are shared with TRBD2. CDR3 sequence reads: CASSYAGGTYNEQFF. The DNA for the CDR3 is TGTGCCAGCAGTTACGCGGGAGGCACCTACAATGAGCAGTTCTTC.